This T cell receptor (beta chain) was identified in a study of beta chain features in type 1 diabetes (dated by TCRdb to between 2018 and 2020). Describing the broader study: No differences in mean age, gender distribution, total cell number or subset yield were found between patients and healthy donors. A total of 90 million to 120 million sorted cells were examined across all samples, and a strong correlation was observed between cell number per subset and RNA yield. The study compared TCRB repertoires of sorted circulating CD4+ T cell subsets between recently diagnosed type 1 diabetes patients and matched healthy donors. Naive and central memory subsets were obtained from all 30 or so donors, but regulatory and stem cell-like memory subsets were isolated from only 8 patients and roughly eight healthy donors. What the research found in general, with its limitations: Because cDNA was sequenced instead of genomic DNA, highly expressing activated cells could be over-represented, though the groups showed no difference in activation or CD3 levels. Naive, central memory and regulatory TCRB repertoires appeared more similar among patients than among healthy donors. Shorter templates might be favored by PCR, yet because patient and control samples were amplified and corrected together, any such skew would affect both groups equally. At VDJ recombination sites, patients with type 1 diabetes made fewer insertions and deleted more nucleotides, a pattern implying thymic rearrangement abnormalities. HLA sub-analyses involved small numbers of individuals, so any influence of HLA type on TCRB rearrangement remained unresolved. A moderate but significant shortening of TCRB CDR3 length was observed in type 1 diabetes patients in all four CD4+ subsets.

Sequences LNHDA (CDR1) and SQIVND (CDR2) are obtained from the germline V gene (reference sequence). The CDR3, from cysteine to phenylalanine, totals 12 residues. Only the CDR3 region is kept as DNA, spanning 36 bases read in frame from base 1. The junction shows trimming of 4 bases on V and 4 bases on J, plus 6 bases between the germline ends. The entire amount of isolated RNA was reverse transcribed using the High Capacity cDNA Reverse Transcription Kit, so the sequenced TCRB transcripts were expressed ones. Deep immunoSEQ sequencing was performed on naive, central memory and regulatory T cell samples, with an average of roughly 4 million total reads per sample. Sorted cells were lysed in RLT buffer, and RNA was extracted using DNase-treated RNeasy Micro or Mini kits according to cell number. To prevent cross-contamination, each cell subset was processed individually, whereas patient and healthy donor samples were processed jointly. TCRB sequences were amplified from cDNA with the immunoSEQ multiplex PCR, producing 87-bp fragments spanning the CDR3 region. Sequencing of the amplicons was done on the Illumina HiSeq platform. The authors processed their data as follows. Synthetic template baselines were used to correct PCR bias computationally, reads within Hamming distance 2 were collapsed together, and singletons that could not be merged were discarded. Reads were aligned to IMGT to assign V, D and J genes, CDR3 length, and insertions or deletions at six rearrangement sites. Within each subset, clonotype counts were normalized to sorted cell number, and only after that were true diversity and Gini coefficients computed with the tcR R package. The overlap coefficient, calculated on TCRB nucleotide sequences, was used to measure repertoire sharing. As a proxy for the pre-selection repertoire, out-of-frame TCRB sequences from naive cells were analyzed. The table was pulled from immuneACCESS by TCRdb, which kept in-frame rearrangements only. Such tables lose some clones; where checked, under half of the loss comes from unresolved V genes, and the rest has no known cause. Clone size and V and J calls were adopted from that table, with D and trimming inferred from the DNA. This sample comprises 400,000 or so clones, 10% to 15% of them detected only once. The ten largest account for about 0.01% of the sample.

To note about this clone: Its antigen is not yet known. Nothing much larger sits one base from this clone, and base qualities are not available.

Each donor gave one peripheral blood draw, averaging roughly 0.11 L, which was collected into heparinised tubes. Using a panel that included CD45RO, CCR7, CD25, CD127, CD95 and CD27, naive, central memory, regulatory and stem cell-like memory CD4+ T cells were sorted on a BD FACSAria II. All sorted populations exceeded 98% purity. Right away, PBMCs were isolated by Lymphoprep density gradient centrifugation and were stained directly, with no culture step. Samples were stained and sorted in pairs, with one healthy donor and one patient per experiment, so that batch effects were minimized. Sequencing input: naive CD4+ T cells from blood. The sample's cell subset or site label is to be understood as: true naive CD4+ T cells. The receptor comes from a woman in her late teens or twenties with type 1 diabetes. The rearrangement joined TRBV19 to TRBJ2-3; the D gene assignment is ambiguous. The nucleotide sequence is TGTGCCAGTAGTAGGCATCCAGATACGCAGTATTTT. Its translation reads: CASSRHPDTQYF.